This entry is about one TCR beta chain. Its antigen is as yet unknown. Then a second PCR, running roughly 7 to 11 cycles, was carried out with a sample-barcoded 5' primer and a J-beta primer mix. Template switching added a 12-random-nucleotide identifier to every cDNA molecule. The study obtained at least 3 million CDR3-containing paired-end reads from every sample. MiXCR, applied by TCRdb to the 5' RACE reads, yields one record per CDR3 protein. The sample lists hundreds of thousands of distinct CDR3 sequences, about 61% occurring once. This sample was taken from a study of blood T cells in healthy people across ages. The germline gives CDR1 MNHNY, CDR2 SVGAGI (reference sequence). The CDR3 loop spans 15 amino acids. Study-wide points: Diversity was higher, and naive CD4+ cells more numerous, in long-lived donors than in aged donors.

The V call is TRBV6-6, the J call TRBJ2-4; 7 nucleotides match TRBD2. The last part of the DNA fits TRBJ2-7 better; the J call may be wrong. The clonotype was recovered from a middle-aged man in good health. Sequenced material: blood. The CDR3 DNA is TGTGCCAGCAGTTCATCCGGGACTACGACATACGAGCAGTACTTC. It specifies CASSSSGTTTYEQYF.